This T cell receptor beta chain was identified during a study of T cells in Graves' hyperthyroidism and ophthalmopathy. Points from the study as a whole: Most clonotypes that expanded in the thyroid above 0.001 also showed up in blood.

Disease duration was under 3 months in the ophthalmopathy patients, who also had a Clinical Activity Score of at least 3 and a NOSPECS grade of at least 4. Trimming pared 2 bases from V and 5 bases from J, leaving 13 bases between. The CDR3 runs to 15 residues. CDR1 and CDR2 (germline): MNHEY, SVGEGT. The TCR beta CDR3 regions underwent amplification using RNA transcripts as the source. The TCR CDR3 was amplified in a first-round RT-PCR using the HTBI primer set. TCRdb reprocessed the multiplex PCR reads with MiXCR, giving one entry per CDR3 protein. The sample has around 530,000 distinct CDR3 sequences, 15% to 20% seen once. The table lists this clonotype with a few counts. Its target is not known.

The gene calls are TRBV6-2 or TRBV6-3 and TRBJ2-1, with TRBD2 as a possible D gene (5 bases). The sequencing input was blood. This receptor was obtained from a woman between 18 and 29 years old with Graves' ophthalmopathy. The CDR3 is CASSYPPGIHNEQFF. DNA for the CDR3: TGTGCCAGCAGTTACCCTCCGGGAATCCACAATGAGCAGTTCTTC.